This section outlines one T cell receptor (beta chain) sequence together with its context. 60 Vbeta and 13 Jbeta primers were used in PCR. Clones were sequenced by immunoSEQ multiplex PCR, and TCRdb holds only the in-frame ones, with some missing. Here the sample table reports 100,000 to 150,000 clones. This entry is derived from a study of cytomegalovirus exposure and HLA in healthy donors. Trimming took 5 bases from V and 3 from J, leaving 14 bases between them. Looked up from germline, CDR1 is LNHDA and CDR2 is SQIVND (reference sequence). This CDR3 comprises 15 residues. The clonotype originates from a man in his late teens or twenties in good health and CMV-seronegative. Material: PBMCs. The chain has TRBV19 and TRBJ1-5, with D tentatively TRBD1 (5 bases). The CDR3 region is CASSGTGLFNQPQHF. CDR3 nucleotides: TGTGCCAGTAGTGGAACGGGACTGTTCAATCAGCCCCAGCATTTT.